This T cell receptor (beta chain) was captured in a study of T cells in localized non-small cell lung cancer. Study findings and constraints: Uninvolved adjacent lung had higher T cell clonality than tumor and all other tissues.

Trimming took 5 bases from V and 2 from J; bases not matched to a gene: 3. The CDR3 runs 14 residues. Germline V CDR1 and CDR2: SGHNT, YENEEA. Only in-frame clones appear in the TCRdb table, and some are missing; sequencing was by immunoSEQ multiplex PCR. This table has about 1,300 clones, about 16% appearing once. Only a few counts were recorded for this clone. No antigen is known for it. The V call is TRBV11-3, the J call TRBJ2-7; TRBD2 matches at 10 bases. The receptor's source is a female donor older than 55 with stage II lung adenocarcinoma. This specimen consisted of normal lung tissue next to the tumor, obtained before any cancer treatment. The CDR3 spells CASSPGLAAYEQYF. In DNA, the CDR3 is TGTGCCAGCAGCCCCGGACTAGCGGCCTACGAGCAGTACTTC.